This T cell receptor beta chain stems from a study of tumor and adjacent non-tumor tissue in lung cancer. This sample's RNA came from whole unsorted tissue. Donors were chemotherapy-naive, newly diagnosed lung cancer surgical patients in China, August–late 2014. Findings and limits, study-wide: Significantly higher TCR diversity was found in tumor than normal lung. In normal lung, the top 100 clones were significantly more dominant than in tumor.

A modified ARM-PCR protocol with three rounds of nested PCR amplified TCRbeta. TCRdb reprocessed the multiplex PCR reads with MiXCR, giving one entry per CDR3 protein. The sample lists approximately 90,000 distinct CDR3 sequences, 67% occurring once. Regarding this clonotype: Its matching antigen is unknown. A much more abundant neighbour one base away suggests this may be a read error.

CDR1 SGHRS and CDR2 YFSETQ come from the germline V gene. The CDR3 contains 14 residues. The chain carries TRBV5-1 and TRBJ2-3, with 7 nucleotides matching TRBD2. The sequencing sample was made of lung tumor tissue. This TCR was sampled from a man between 60 and 75 years old with non-small cell lung cancer. CDR3 coding DNA: TGCGCCAGCTGCTTGTTTAGCGGGACAGATACGCAGTATTTT. Amino acid sequence: CASCLFSGTDTQYF.